Presented here are 5 T cell receptor beta chains from one specimen sequenced in a study of cytomegalovirus exposure and HLA in healthy donors. The PCR contained 60 Vbeta and 13 Jbeta primers. Method: immunoSEQ multiplex PCR; TCRdb's copy keeps in-frame clones and lacks some. Of around 200,000 clones in the sample, roughly four fifths were seen once. Source material: PBMCs. All receptors come from a man younger than 45 in good health and CMV-seronegative.

V usage is TRBV28 and J usage is TRBJ1-2, with 7 bases lining up with TRBD1. The CDR3 sequence is 16 residues long. Germline CDR1 is MDHEN and CDR2 is SYDVKM. V lost 7 bases and J lost 2; bases outside the gene matches: 13. The CDR3 DNA reads as TGTGCCAGCAAACCGCGGACAGGTGCGGCGAACTATGGCTACACCTTC. Translation: CASKPRTGAANYGYTF.

The gene calls are TRBV7-6 and TRBJ2-3; 7 bases align to TRBD1. This CDR3 has 16 residues. Germline loops: CDR1 SGHVS, CDR2 FNYEAQ. Losses at the gene ends were 5 bases for V and 3 bases for J; bases not matched to a gene: 11. Written as DNA, the CDR3 is TGTGCCAGCAGCCTTGCTGGGACAGCAGTTACAGATACGCAGTATTTT. Translation gives CASSLAGTAVTDTQYF.

The chain joins TRBV9 to TRBJ2-7; no clear D. The CDR3 extends over 15 amino acids. V was clipped by 3 bases and J by 5 bases, with 18 bases between them. Germline V gives CDR1 SGDLS, CDR2 YYNGEE. The CDR3 here is CASSARRGDPDEQYF. Written as DNA, the CDR3 is TGTGCCAGCAGCGCCCGTCGCGGAGATCCGGACGAGCAGTACTTC.

V is TRBV5-1 and J is TRBJ2-7; TRBD2 aligns across 10 bases. The CDR3 is 16 residues long. CDR1 SGHRS and CDR2 YFSETQ come from the germline V gene. V lost 4 bases to trimming and J lost 1 base; unmatched junction nucleotides: 8. The chain's CDR3 is CASSRDGLAVSYEQYF. For the CDR3, the DNA is TGCGCCAGCAGCCGGGATGGACTAGCGGTATCCTACGAGCAGTACTTC. The full variable domain, rest sourced from reference TRBV5-1 and TRBJ2-7, is KAGVTQTPRYLIKTRGQQVTLSCSPISGHRSVSWYQQTPGQGLQFLFEYFSETQRNKGNFPGRFSGRQFSNSRSEMNVSTLELGDSALYLCASSRDGLAVSYEQYFGPGTRLTVT.

This clone was detected only a few times. This rearrangement joins TRBV28 to TRBJ2-2, with 7 bases identical to TRBD1. CDR1 and CDR2 from the germline V gene are MDHEN and SYDVKM. The J segment lost 6 bases and the V segment lost 11 bases, leaving 9 bases of the junction unmatched. The CDR3 consists of 13 residues. In DNA, the CDR3 is TGTGCCCATTCCACAGGGGACGCCGGGGAGCTGTTTTTT. Translating it yields CAHSTGDAGELFF.